Below are 16 T cell receptor beta chains sequenced from a single sample in a study of blood T cell repertoires in COVID-19. TCRdb's table, derived via immunoSEQ multiplex PCR, lists solely in-frame clones and lacks some. The sample lists around 54,000 clones; roughly 88% were seen once. The source material was peripheral blood. These receptors all come from a human donor in a cohort sampled during active COVID-19.

The rearrangement links TRBV28 to TRBJ2-7; the match to TRBD2 covers 7 bases. The germline gives CDR1 MDHEN, CDR2 SYDVKM. V trimming: 2 bases; J trimming: 3 bases; junction bases outside the gene matches: 7. The CDR3 is 15 residues long. This CDR3 is CASSLDPGRGYEQYF. The CDR3 DNA follows: TGTGCCAGCAGTTTAGACCCTGGGAGGGGCTACGAGCAGTACTTC.

This chain uses TRBV5-1 with TRBJ2-2; TRBD1 matches at 10 bases. CDR1 and CDR2 (germline): SGHRS, YFSETQ. V lost 3 bases to trimming and J lost 7 bases; unmatched junction nucleotides: 9. CDR3 length: 16 amino acids. The CDR3 sequence: CASSSPGQGRNGELFF. In nucleotides, the CDR3 is TGCGCCAGCAGCTCCCCGGGACAGGGGAGGAACGGGGAGCTGTTTTTT. Combining the CDR3 with reference TRBV5-1 and TRBJ2-2 gives the whole variable domain KAGVTQTPRYLIKTRGQQVTLSCSPISGHRSVSWYQQTPGQGLQFLFEYFSETQRNKGNFPGRFSGRQFSNSRSEMNVSTLELGDSALYLCASSSPGQGRNGELFFGEGSRLTVL.

The chain has TRBV10-3 and TRBJ1-2, with TRBD1 as a possible D gene (6 bases). This CDR3 is built from 13 residues. The V and J ends lost 7 bases and 4 bases respectively, with 13 bases between them. CDR1 is ENHRY, CDR2 SYGVKD, per germline. The CDR3 coding sequence is TGTGCCATCACGGTGGGGGCGGGCTATGGCTACACCTTC. This gives the protein CAITVGAGYGYTF.

The V gene is TRBV11-3, the J gene TRBJ2-1; D perhaps matches TRBD2 (5 bases). V lost 2 bases and J 8 bases, leaving 7 bases between the germline ends. Germline V gene data show CDR1 as SGHNT and CDR2 as YENEEA. There are 12 residues in the CDR3. As DNA, the CDR3 is TGTGCCAGCAGCTTATTTAGCGATGAGCAGTTCTTC. Its protein product is CASSLFSDEQFF.

The rearrangement joins TRBV27 to TRBJ2-1; the match to TRBD2 covers 7 bases. Germline assignment: CDR1 MNHEY and CDR2 SMNVEV (reference sequence). Losses at the gene ends were 1 base for V and 4 bases for J; bases not matched to a gene: 7. This CDR3 spans 16 amino acids. CDR3 protein: CASSLLAKREYNEQFF. The CDR3 DNA follows: TGTGCCAGCAGTTTATTGGCCAAGCGGGAATACAATGAGCAGTTCTTC.

The CDR3: CASSGGPPGTSGREGYNEQFF. DNA of the CDR3: TGTGCCAGCAGCGGAGGGCCCCCCGGGACTAGCGGGAGGGAAGGCTACAATGAGCAGTTCTTC. The chain has TRBV9 and TRBJ2-1; 16 bases map to TRBD2. The germline CDR1 and CDR2 sequences are SGDLS and YYNGEE. The CDR3 covers 21 residues. With 3 bases clipped from V and 3 bases from J, the junction kept 15 bases outside the gene matches. Complete variable domain (other parts from reference TRBV9 and TRBJ2-1): DSGVTQTPKHLITATGQRVTLRCSPRSGDLSVYWYQQSLDQGLQFLIQYYNGEERAKGNILERFSAQQFPDLHSELNLSSLELGDSALYFCASSGGPPGTSGREGYNEQFFGPGTRLTVL.

The rearrangement links TRBV15 to TRBJ2-7; 7 bases are a match to TRBD2. Germline V lookup: CDR1 LNHNV, CDR2 YYDKDF (reference sequence). V was pared by 5 bases and J by 2 bases, with 9 bases of the junction left unmatched. The CDR3 runs 15 residues. Here the CDR3 reads CATSDISRGAYEQYF. CDR3 DNA sequence: TGTGCCACCAGCGATATTAGTCGGGGGGCCTACGAGCAGTACTTC.

This sequence joins TRBV19 and TRBJ2-1; TRBD1 agrees at 9 bases. CDR3 length equals 14 residues. Germline-derived CDR1 and CDR2 are LNHDA and SQIVND (reference sequence). The trim removed 5 bases at V and 6 bases at J, leaving 5 bases unmatched. The CDR3 sequence is CASSPGQGLNEQFF. The CDR3, as DNA: TGTGCCAGTAGTCCGGGACAGGGCCTCAATGAGCAGTTCTTC.

The chain joins TRBV15 to TRBJ2-5; D is perhaps TRBD2 (6 bases). Germline V lookup: CDR1 LNHNV, CDR2 YYDKDF (reference sequence). V was trimmed by 1 base and J by 0 bases, leaving 12 bases between them. The CDR3 runs to 16 residues. CDR3 in DNA: TGTGCCACCAGCAGAGCGGGGGTAGCGTACCAAGAGACCCAGTACTTC. Translated: CATSRAGVAYQETQYF.

The chain employs TRBV29-1 and TRBJ2-7; TRBD1 matches at 9 bases. Germline CDR1 reads SQVTM; CDR2 reads ANQGSEA. The CDR3 is 11 residues long. The CDR3 nucleotides are TGCAGTTACAGGGGGCCCTACGAGCAGTACTTC. Its protein is CSYRGPYEQYF.

J is TRBJ1-5 and V is TRBV7-8, with D possibly being TRBD1 (5 bases). The CDR3 runs 15 residues. Germline values: CDR1 SGHVS, CDR2 FQNEAQ. V gave up 0 bases and J gave up 0 bases, with 6 bases separating them. CDR3 sequence: CASSLAGASNQPQHF. The CDR3 nucleotides are TGTGCCAGCAGCTTAGCTGGGGCTAGCAATCAGCCCCAGCATTTT.

V usage is TRBV10-3 and J usage is TRBJ1-5, with 8 bases matching TRBD1. Germline trimming cut 0 bases from V and 7 bases from J; bases unmatched to any gene: 5. The CDR3 sequence is 15 residues long. CDR1 ENHRY and CDR2 SYGVKD come from the germline V gene. For the CDR3, the DNA is TGTGCCATCAGTGAGTCGAGTGGACAGGGCCAGCCCCAGCATTTT. Protein: CAISESSGQGQPQHF.

The gene calls are TRBV7-3 and TRBJ2-7; a weak D match, TRBD2 (7 bases). Per the germline V gene, CDR1 is SGHTA and CDR2 is FQGTGA. The germline V and J ends were trimmed by 5 bases and 7 bases, with 15 bases remaining between them. The length of the CDR3 is 13 residues. CDR3 protein: CASSPPGGGEQYF. The CDR3 DNA reads as TGTGCCAGCAGCCCCCCGGGGGGCGGGGAGCAGTACTTC.

CDR3 sequence: CASSRTGSGQPQHF. The CDR3, as DNA: TGTGCCAGCAGTCGAACAGGGTCGGGTCAGCCCCAGCATTTT. The chain carries TRBV6-5 and TRBJ1-5; a possible D gene is TRBD1 (6 bases). V lost 5 bases, J lost 6 bases, and 14 bases lay in between. This CDR3 has 14 amino acids. Germline-derived CDR1 and CDR2 are MNHEY and SVGAGI.

This chain joins TRBV18 and TRBJ2-1; 9 nucleotides align to TRBD2. With V trimmed by 4 bases and J by 5 bases, 3 bases remained unmatched. This CDR3 has 14 residues. The V gene's germline CDR1 is KGHSH and CDR2 LQKENI. Here the CDR3 DNA reads TGTGCCAGCTCACTCGGGACTAGCCACAATGAGCAGTTCTTC. As protein: CASSLGTSHNEQFF.

The V call is TRBV6-5, the J call TRBJ2-7, with 15 bases identical to TRBD2. The germline CDR1 and CDR2 sequences are MNHEY and SVGAGI. The CDR3 runs 14 residues. The V and J ends lost 6 bases and 6 bases, in that order; junction bases with no gene match: 3. CDR3 DNA: TGTGCCAGCAGCAGGGGACTAGCGGGAGGCGAGCAGTACTTC. It encodes CASSRGLAGGEQYF.